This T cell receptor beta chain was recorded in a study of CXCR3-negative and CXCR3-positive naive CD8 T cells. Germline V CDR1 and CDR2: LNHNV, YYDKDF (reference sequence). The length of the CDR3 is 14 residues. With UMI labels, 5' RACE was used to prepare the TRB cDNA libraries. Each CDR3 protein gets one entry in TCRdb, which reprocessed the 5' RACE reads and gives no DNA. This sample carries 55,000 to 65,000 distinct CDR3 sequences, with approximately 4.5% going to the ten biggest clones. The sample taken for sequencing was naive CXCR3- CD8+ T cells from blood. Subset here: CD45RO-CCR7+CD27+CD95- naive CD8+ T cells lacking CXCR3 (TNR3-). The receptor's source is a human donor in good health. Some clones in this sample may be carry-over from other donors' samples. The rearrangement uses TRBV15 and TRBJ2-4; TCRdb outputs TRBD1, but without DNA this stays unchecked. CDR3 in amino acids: CATSTRGGTTEQYF.